This T cell receptor beta chain was recorded in a study of cytomegalovirus exposure and HLA in healthy donors. PCR involved 60 Vbeta and 13 Jbeta primers. The data were produced by immunoSEQ multiplex PCR, yet TCRdb's version contains in-frame clones alone and is incomplete. The sample has approximately 200,000 clones, roughly 78% seen once. The study, taken as a whole, reports: For most subjects, TCR beta sequences were reported to predict HLA-A and HLA-B alleles with accuracy. Rare sequences made up most TCRs, while some public TCRs were found in many donors. V- and J-gene trimming in TCR beta was tied to a missense DCLRE1C variant by an analysis performed later. Under in vitro conditions, a few CMV-associated chains were confirmed as specific for CMV antigens.

V lost 2 bases and J lost 0; bases outside the gene matches: 5. CDR1 and CDR2 (germline): WSHSY, SAAADI. CDR3 length equals 18 residues. Comment on this clone: Its target is unknown.

Sequenced material: PBMCs. The chain links TRBV10-2 to TRBJ2-4, with 12 bases lining up with TRBD2. This receptor was identified in a girl aged 10-17 years in good health and CMV-seropositive. The CDR3 DNA is TGCGCCAGCAGTGAGCGACTAGCGGGGGACCTAGCCAAAAACATTCAGTACTTC. Its protein product is CASSERLAGDLAKNIQYF.